Only one count was recorded for the clone carrying this T cell receptor (beta chain). Its antigen is unidentified. Trimming removed 4 bases from V and 1 base from J; junction bases left unmatched: 5. This CDR3 region has 17 residues. Germline V lookup: CDR1 SGDLS, CDR2 YYNGEE. This entry belongs to a study of shared clonotypes between healthy human individuals. Whole-study results and caveats: The generation probabilities recorded for non-shared clonotypes fell below those of clonotypes shared by all four donors.

The assay was immunoSEQ multiplex PCR, and TCRdb's table has in-frame clones only and misses some. The sample shows roughly 1,500,000 clones, about 98% of them seen only once. This TCR derives from a man aged 25 to 45 in good health. The V gene is TRBV9, the J gene TRBJ2-5; 15 bases align to TRBD2. Source material: naive CD4+ T cells sorted from blood. The sample's subset: CD45RA+ positively selected. The CDR3 nucleotides read TGTGCCAGCAGCACGGGGACTAGCGGGGGGACCCAAGAGACCCAGTACTTC. Translation: CASSTGTSGGTQETQYF.